These 29 T cell receptor beta chains were all obtained from the same sample, sequenced in a study of beta chain features in type 1 diabetes. Expressed TCRB transcripts were sequenced because the entire RNA isolate underwent reverse transcription. The assay was immunoSEQ multiplex PCR, and TCRdb's table has in-frame clones only and misses some. Of fewer than 350,000 clones listed, about 20% are singletons. Sequencing used naive CD4+ T cells from blood. The receptor source for this set is a woman between 18 and 29 years old in good health.

This clone was recorded at least ten times. The rearrangement links TRBV7-9 to TRBJ1-5; possibly TRBD1 for D (5 bases). V was trimmed by 7 bases and J by 11 bases, leaving 18 bases between them. CDR1 is SEHNR, CDR2 FQNEAQ, per germline (reference sequence). This CDR3 comprises 13 residues. The CDR3 nucleotides read TGTGCCAGCACCCCCGGGGGAAATGAGGCCCAGCATTTT. Residues: CASTPGGNEAQHF.

V usage is TRBV19 and J usage is TRBJ2-7; 9 positions match TRBD2. CDR3 length: 14 amino acids. Germline V gene sequence: CDR1 LNHDA, CDR2 SQIVND (reference sequence). V shed 4 bases, J shed 3 bases, and the junction held 4 bases outside the gene matches. CDR3 coding DNA: TGTGCCAGTAGTACTCTAGCGGGGAACTACGAGCAGTACTTC. It encodes CASSTLAGNYEQYF. Full variable domain (remainder filled in from reference TRBV19 and TRBJ2-7): DGGITQSPKYLFRKEGQNVTLSCEQNLNHDAMYWYRQDPGQGLRLIYYSQIVNDFQKGDIAEGYSVSREKKESFPLTVTSAQKNPTAFYLCASSTLAGNYEQYFGPGTRLTVT.

The chain recombines TRBV12-5 with TRBJ2-1, with D uncertain. The germline V gene encodes CDR1 LGHNT and CDR2 FRNRAP. The CDR3 length is 13 residues. V lost 7 bases to trimming and J lost 3 bases, with 10 bases between them. The CDR3 DNA reads as TGTGCTAGTGCCTCCACTGGCTACAATGAGCAGTTCTTC. Translation gives CASASTGYNEQFF.

Only a few counts were recorded for this clone. Other nucleotide sequences from this sample produce the same CDR3. This rearrangement joins TRBV7-2 to TRBJ2-3, with 9 bases aligning to TRBD2. V gave up 4 bases and J gave up 3 bases; unmatched junction bases: 5. The CDR3 spans 15 residues. CDR1 is SGHTA and CDR2 is FQGNSA in the germline V gene. CDR3 bases: TGTGCCAGCAGCTATAGCGGGGGAGGGACAGATACGCAGTATTTT. Amino acid sequence: CASSYSGGGTDTQYF.

This clone was picked up a small number of times. The chain employs TRBV7-9 and TRBJ1-6, with 7 nucleotides matching TRBD1. The CDR3 runs 14 residues. V gave up 3 bases and J gave up 7 bases; unmatched junction bases: 3. Germline CDR1 SEHNR, CDR2 FQNEAQ (reference sequence). CDR3 loop: CASSLNRGNSPLHF. CDR3 in DNA: TGTGCCAGCAGCTTGAACAGGGGCAATTCACCCCTCCACTTT. Filled out from reference TRBV7-9 and TRBJ1-6, the complete variable domain reads DTGVSQNPRHKITKRGQNVTFRCDPISEHNRLYWYRQTLGQGPEFLTYFQNEAQLEKSRLLSDRFSAERPKGSFSTLEIQRTEQGDSAMYLCASSLNRGNSPLHFGNGTRLTVT.

This clone was detected only a few times. The rearrangement joins TRBV5-1 to TRBJ2-1; 7 bases are shared with TRBD2. Per germline, CDR1 SGHRS and CDR2 YFSETQ. The CDR3 is made up of 15 amino acids. Trimming at V came to 0 bases and at J to 5 bases, leaving 5 bases not matched to a gene. Written as DNA, the CDR3 is TGCGCCAGCAGCTTGGTTGCGGGAGAAAACAATGAGCAGTTCTTC. Its translation: CASSLVAGENNEQFF.

The CDR3 reads CASSLAGSSYNEQFF. In nucleotides, the CDR3 is TGTGCCAGCAGCTTAGCGGGGAGCTCCTACAATGAGCAGTTCTTC. The chain employs TRBV7-2 and TRBJ2-1; perhaps TRBD2 as D (5 bases). This CDR3 region has 15 residues. Looked up from germline, CDR1 is SGHTA and CDR2 is FQGNSA. V dropped 0 bases and J dropped 0 bases, with 6 bases sitting between them.

This chain connects TRBV5-1 to TRBJ1-4; D not certain. Per germline, CDR1 SGHRS and CDR2 YFSETQ. V shed 0 bases and J shed 4 bases, with 7 bases lying between them. The CDR3 length is 14 residues. This chain's CDR3 is CASSLGGDNEKLFF. CDR3 nucleotide sequence: TGCGCCAGCAGCTTGGGCGGGGATAATGAAAAACTGTTTTTT.

This clone has just a few counts. V is TRBV27 and J is TRBJ2-5; 8 positions agree with TRBD1. The CDR3 is 14 residues long. The V gene's germline CDR1 is MNHEY and CDR2 SMNVEV (reference sequence). V lost 3 bases and J lost 5; bases outside the gene matches: 5. DNA for the CDR3: TGTGCCAGCAGTTTCCAGGGGGCGGTTGAGACCCAGTACTTC. This gives the protein CASSFQGAVETQYF.

The CDR3 sequence: CASSLQLGEKAFF. Written as DNA, the CDR3 is TGCGCCAGCAGCCTTCAGTTAGGGGAAAAAGCTTTCTTT. The chain recombines TRBV4-1 with TRBJ1-1; tentatively, D is TRBD1 (5 bases). V shed 4 bases and J shed 9 bases, with 15 bases lying between them. This CDR3 contains 13 residues. From germline, CDR1 is MGHRA and CDR2 YSYEKL.

This chain connects TRBV2 to TRBJ1-2; D perhaps matches TRBD1 (6 bases). CDR1 and CDR2 from the germline V gene are SNHLY and FYNNEI. The length of the CDR3 is 14 residues. Trimming stripped 2 bases from V and 2 bases from J, with 9 bases between. CDR3 DNA: TGTGCCAGCAGTGAATACAGGGCCAACTATGGCTACACCTTC. Translated: CASSEYRANYGYTF.

The J gene is TRBJ1-1, the V gene TRBV4-3, with D possibly being TRBD1 (6 bases). Germline V CDR1 and CDR2: LGHNA, YSLEER. V lost 0 bases and J lost 0, with 11 bases in between. This CDR3 contains 16 residues. As DNA, the CDR3 is TGCGCCAGCAGCCAAGACCAACAGGGCATGAACACTGAAGCTTTCTTT. Encoded protein: CASSQDQQGMNTEAFF.

V is TRBV4-1 and J is TRBJ2-7; 7 bases match TRBD2. The V gene end was trimmed by 6 bases and the J gene end by 7 bases; junction bases not matched to a gene: 12. There are 14 residues in the CDR3. Germline values: CDR1 MGHRA, CDR2 YSYEKL. CDR3 amino acids: CASRLGGSAGEQYF. In DNA form, the CDR3 reads TGCGCCAGCAGATTGGGAGGGAGCGCGGGTGAGCAGTACTTC.

This clone has a handful of counts. The rearrangement joins TRBV7-9 to TRBJ1-2; possibly TRBD1 for D (5 bases). Trimming took off 5 bases at V and 5 bases at J, with 9 bases between the two ends. The CDR3 is 12 residues long. Looked up from germline, CDR1 is SEHNR and CDR2 is FQNEAQ (reference sequence). The CDR3 region is CASSRGGYGYTF. CDR3 DNA sequence: TGTGCCAGCAGCCGCGGGGGTTATGGCTACACCTTC.

The chain joins TRBV19 to TRBJ2-3; D not resolved. The CDR3 covers 13 residues. In germline, CDR1 is LNHDA, CDR2 SQIVND (reference sequence). Trimming removed 1 base from V and 3 bases from J, with 5 bases in between. Written as DNA, the CDR3 is TGTGCCAGTAGTATAGCGAGGACAGATACGCAGTATTTT. As protein: CASSIARTDTQYF.

As for this clone: This CDR3 is also generated by other DNA sequences in the sample. This chain links TRBV5-6 with TRBJ1-2; perhaps TRBD1 as D (6 bases). The CDR3 sequence is 13 residues long. Trimming removed 4 bases from V and 4 bases from J, with 11 bases in between. Germline lookup yields CDR1 SGHDT and CDR2 YYEEEE. For the CDR3, the DNA is TGTGCCAGCAGCCTGCAGGGGAGCTATGGCTACACCTTC. Its translation is CASSLQGSYGYTF. Full variable domain (remainder filled in from reference TRBV5-6 and TRBJ1-2): DAGVTQSPTHLIKTRGQQVTLRCSPKSGHDTVSWYQQALGQGPQFIFQYYEEEERQRGNFPDRFSGHQFPNYSSELNVNALLLGDSALYLCASSLQGSYGYTFGSGTRLTVV.

This clone appeared once. Germline and junction disagree at one end, which may indicate a read error. Other DNA sequences of this sample code for an identical CDR3. V gene TRBV30 combines with J gene TRBJ2-3, with a tentative D call TRBD2 (5 bases). Germline V gene lookup returns CDR1 GTSNPN and CDR2 SVGIG (reference sequence). This CDR3 is 13 amino acids long. CDR3 nucleotides: TGTGCCTGGACCCTCCTCGAGGGTCGAACGCAGTACTTT. Amino acid sequence: CAWTLLEGRTQYF.

The chain joins TRBV7-2 to TRBJ2-5, with D uncertain. Trimming took off 1 base at V and 5 bases at J, with 11 bases between the two ends. CDR3 length equals 14 residues. The germline gives CDR1 SGHTA, CDR2 FQGNSA. The CDR3: CASSLGRQRETQYF. The CDR3 coding sequence is TGTGCCAGCAGCTTAGGCAGGCAAAGGGAGACCCAGTACTTC.

V gene TRBV18 combines with J gene TRBJ2-4; D unclear. Per germline, CDR1 KGHSH and CDR2 LQKENI. Deletions cut 6 bases from V and 7 bases from J, with 13 bases between. The CDR3 extends over 13 amino acids. The CDR3 DNA reads as TGTGCCAGCTCTAACTTCCGCTCTAACATTCAGTACTTC. This sequence encodes CASSNFRSNIQYF. Using reference TRBV18 and TRBJ2-4 for the parts outside the CDR3, the full variable domain is NAGVMQNPRHLVRRRGQEARLRCSPMKGHSHVYWYRQLPEEGLKFMVYLQKENIIDESGMPKERFSAEFPKEGPSILRIQQVVRGDSAAYFCASSNFRSNIQYFGAGTRLSVL.

This clone was seen a handful of times. The V gene is TRBV2, the J gene TRBJ2-1; possible D gene TRBD1, 6 bases. The V gene's germline CDR1 is SNHLY and CDR2 FYNNEI. V lost 3 bases and J lost 4, with 7 bases in between. CDR3 length equals 13 residues. The CDR3: CASSDTGYNEQFF. The CDR3 DNA is TGTGCCAGCAGTGATACAGGGTACAATGAGCAGTTCTTC.

CDR3 nucleotides: TGTGCCAGCAGCTACTTAGTTACCGATGAGCAGTTCTTC. Protein sequence: CASSYLVTDEQFF. The chain is built from TRBV7-2 and TRBJ2-1, with D uncertain. Deletions cut 4 bases from V and 8 bases from J, with 12 bases between. Looked up from germline, CDR1 is SGHTA and CDR2 is FQGNSA. The CDR3 sequence is 13 residues long.

The CDR3: CAWRTWGGFGTDTQYF. The CDR3 bases are TGTGCCTGGAGAACATGGGGGGGTTTTGGCACAGATACGCAGTATTTT. V gene TRBV30 combines with J gene TRBJ2-3; 7 bases map to TRBD2. The germline V gene has CDR1 GTSNPN and CDR2 SVGIG (reference sequence). The CDR3 extends over 16 amino acids. The V and J ends lost 3 bases and 1 base, in that order; junction bases with no gene match: 10.

The V call is TRBV2, the J call TRBJ2-5; D is uncertain. The V end lost 2 bases, the J end lost 2 bases, and 9 bases lay between the germline ends. The CDR3 loop spans 14 amino acids. From germline, CDR1 is SNHLY and CDR2 FYNNEI. CDR3 loop: CASSEYSTQETQYF. DNA of the CDR3: TGTGCCAGCAGTGAATACTCAACTCAAGAGACCCAGTACTTC. The whole variable domain, filled in from reference TRBV2 and TRBJ2-5, reads EPEVTQTPSHQVTQMGQEVILRCVPISNHLYFYWYRQILGQKVEFLVSFYNNEISEKSEIFDDQFSVERPDGSNFTLKIRSTKLEDSAMYFCASSEYSTQETQYFGPGTRLLVL.

The J gene is TRBJ2-3, the V gene TRBV5-4; 8 bases map to TRBD2. The CDR3 extends over 15 amino acids. Per germline, CDR1 SGHNT and CDR2 YYREEE (reference sequence). V dropped 2 bases and J dropped 1; count of bases not matched to a gene: 3. The CDR3 region is CASSFWRGGTDTQYF. The CDR3 nucleotides read TGTGCCAGCAGCTTCTGGCGGGGGGGCACAGATACGCAGTATTTT.

The chain recombines TRBV5-4 with TRBJ2-7, with 7 bases lining up with TRBD1. The CDR3 is made up of 16 amino acids. The trim removed 7 bases at V and 3 bases at J, leaving 16 bases unmatched. Germline V gives CDR1 SGHNT, CDR2 YYREEE (reference sequence). As DNA, the CDR3 is TGTGCCAGCCGTACACAAACGCAGGGGGTTTTCTACGAGCAGTACTTC. This codes for CASRTQTQGVFYEQYF.

This chain connects TRBV18 to TRBJ2-1, with D maybe TRBD2 (6 bases). With 0 bases removed from V and 5 bases from J, the gap between germline ends came to 11 bases. The CDR3 extends over 15 amino acids. Germline CDR1 is KGHSH and CDR2 is LQKENI. DNA for the CDR3: TGTGCCAGCTCACCACCGGGAGGACCAAACAATGAGCAGTTCTTC. Its translation is CASSPPGGPNNEQFF.

This clone was detected only a few times. The chain links TRBV19 to TRBJ2-1; 12 bases align to TRBD2. Looked up from germline, CDR1 is LNHDA and CDR2 is SQIVND (reference sequence). The V and J ends lost 3 bases and 2 bases, in that order; junction bases with no gene match: 2. There are 16 residues in the CDR3. The CDR3 is CASSIRTSGAYNEQFF. Written as DNA, the CDR3 is TGTGCCAGTAGTATCCGGACTAGCGGGGCCTACAATGAGCAGTTCTTC.

V usage is TRBV7-6 and J usage is TRBJ1-5; weak D call: TRBD1 (6 bases). Germline V gene lookup returns CDR1 SGHVS and CDR2 FNYEAQ. Trimming cost V 5 bases and J 3 bases, with 17 bases left between them. CDR3 length: 16 residues. CDR3 sequence reads: CASSLGTSSLNQPQHF. The CDR3 DNA follows: TGTGCCAGCAGCCTCGGGACATCGAGTCTCAATCAGCCCCAGCATTTT.

Only a few counts were recorded for this clone. The rearrangement uses TRBV6-6 and TRBJ2-7, with TRBD1 matching over 9 bases. Germline lookup yields CDR1 MNHNY and CDR2 SVGAGI (reference sequence). This CDR3 contains 12 residues. V trimming: 10 bases; J trimming: 5 bases; junction bases outside the gene matches: 6. The CDR3 spells CATSDRGNEQYF. The CDR3 DNA is TGTGCCACCTCGGACAGGGGCAACGAGCAGTACTTC.